Below, one T cell receptor (beta chain) is given with its context. No antigen is known for it. This sample is drawn from a study of blood T cells in healthy people across ages. For the study at large: Capture via template switching afforded approximately one barcoded beta molecule per two T cells. Study-level findings and limits: Naive T cell percentage and TCR beta diversity correlated strongly.

Alongside a J-beta primer mix, a sample-barcoded 5' primer served in a second PCR lasting roughly 6 to 11 cycles. TCRdb re-called the 5' RACE reads through MiXCR, storing one row per CDR3 protein. The top ten clones hold 20% to 25% of a sample with 910,000 or so distinct CDR3 sequences, about 53% of them seen once. The CDR3 contains 18 residues. V trimming: 1 base; J trimming: 0 bases; junction bases outside the gene matches: 6. Germline values: CDR1 SGHNT, CDR2 YENEEA. The sequence came from a woman in her sixties in good health. The V and J genes are TRBV11-3 and TRBJ2-1; TRBD2 matches at 10 bases. The material sequenced was blood. The CDR3 DNA is TGTGCCAGCAGCTTAGGCTGGACTAGCGGTAGCTCCTACAATGAGCAGTTCTTC. Its translation is CASSLGWTSGSSYNEQFF.